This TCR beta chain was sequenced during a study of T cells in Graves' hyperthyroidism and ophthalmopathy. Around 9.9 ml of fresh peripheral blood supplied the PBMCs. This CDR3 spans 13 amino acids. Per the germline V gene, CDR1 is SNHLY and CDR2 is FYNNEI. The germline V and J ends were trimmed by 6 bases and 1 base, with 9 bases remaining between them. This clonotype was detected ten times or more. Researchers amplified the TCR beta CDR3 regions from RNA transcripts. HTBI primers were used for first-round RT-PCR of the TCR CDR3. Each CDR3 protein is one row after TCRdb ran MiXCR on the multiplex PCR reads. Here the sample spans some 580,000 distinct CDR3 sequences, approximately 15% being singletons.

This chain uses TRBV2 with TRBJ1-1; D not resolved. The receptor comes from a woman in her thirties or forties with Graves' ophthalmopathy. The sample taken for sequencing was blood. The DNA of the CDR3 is TGTGCCAGCAGCGAACAAAGGAACACTGAAGCTTTCTTT. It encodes CASSEQRNTEAFF.